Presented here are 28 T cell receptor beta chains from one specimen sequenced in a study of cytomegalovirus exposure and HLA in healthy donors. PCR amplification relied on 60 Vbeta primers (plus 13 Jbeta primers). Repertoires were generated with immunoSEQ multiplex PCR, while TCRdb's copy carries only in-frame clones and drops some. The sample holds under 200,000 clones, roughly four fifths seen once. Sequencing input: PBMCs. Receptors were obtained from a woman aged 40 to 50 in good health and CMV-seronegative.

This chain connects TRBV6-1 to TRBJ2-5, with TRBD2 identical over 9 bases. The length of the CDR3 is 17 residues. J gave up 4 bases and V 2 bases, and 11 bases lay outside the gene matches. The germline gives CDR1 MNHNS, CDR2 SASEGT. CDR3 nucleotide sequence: TGTGCCAGCAGTGAATCCTGGAGCGGGGGGATCGGAGAGACCCAGTACTTC. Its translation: CASSESWSGGIGETQYF.

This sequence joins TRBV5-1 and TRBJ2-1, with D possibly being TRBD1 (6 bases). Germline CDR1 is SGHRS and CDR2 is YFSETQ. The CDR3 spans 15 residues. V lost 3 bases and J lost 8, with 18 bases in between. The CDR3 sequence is CASSYTGKNRDEQFF. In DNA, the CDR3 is TGCGCCAGCAGCTATACAGGGAAGAATAGGGATGAGCAGTTCTTC.

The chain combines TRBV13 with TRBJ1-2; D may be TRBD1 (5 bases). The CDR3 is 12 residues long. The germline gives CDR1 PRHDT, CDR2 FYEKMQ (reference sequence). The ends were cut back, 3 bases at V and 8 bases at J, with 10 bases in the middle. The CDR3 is CASSFSRGGYTF. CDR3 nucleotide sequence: TGTGCCAGCAGCTTCAGTAGGGGCGGCTACACCTTC.

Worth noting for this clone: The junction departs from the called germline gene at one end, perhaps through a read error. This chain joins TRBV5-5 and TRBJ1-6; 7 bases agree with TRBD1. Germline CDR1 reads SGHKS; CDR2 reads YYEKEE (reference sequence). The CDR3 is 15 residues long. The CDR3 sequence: CASSLSSFRGTAEDF. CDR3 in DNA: TGTGCCAGCAGCTTGTCTTCTTTCCGTGGGACAGCAGAAGATTTT.

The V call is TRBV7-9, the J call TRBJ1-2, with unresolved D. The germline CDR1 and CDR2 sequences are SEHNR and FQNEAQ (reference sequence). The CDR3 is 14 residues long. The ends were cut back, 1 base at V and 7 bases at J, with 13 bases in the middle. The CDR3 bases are TGTGCCAGCAGCTTAGTGCAGTCGGGGTCTGGCTACACCTTC. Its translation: CASSLVQSGSGYTF.

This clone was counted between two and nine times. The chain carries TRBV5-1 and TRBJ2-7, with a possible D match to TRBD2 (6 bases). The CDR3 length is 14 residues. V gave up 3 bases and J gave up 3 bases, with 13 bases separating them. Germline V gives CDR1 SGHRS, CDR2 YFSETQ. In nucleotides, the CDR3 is TGCGCCAGCAGCTGGAGGGCACGAGACTACGAGCAGTACTTC. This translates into CASSWRARDYEQYF.

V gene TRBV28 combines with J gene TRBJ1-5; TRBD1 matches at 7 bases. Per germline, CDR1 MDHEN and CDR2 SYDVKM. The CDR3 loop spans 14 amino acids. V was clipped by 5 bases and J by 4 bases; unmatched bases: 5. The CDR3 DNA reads TGTGCCAGCAGTCGGGACAGAATTAATCAGCCCCAGCATTTT. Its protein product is CASSRDRINQPQHF.

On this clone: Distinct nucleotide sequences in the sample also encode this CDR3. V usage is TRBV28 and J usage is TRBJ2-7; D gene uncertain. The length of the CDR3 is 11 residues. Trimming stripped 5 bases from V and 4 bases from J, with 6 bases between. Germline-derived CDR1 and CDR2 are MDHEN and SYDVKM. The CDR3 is CASSLRYEQYF. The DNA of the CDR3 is TGTGCCAGCAGTCTTCGGTACGAGCAGTACTTC.

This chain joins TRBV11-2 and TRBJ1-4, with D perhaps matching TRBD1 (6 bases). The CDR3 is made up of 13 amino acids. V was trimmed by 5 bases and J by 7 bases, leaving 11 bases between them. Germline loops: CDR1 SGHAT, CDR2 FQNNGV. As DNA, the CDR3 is TGTGCCAGCAGCCCCAACAGGGCTGAAAAACTGTTTTTT. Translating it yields CASSPNRAEKLFF.

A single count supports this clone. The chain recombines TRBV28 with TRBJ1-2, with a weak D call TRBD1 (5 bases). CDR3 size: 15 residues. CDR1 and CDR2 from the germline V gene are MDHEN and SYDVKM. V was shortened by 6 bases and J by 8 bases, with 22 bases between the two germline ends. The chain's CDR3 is CASSRRGVQIKGYTF. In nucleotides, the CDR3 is TGTGCCAGCAGCCGCCGGGGGGTACAAATAAAGGGCTACACCTTC.

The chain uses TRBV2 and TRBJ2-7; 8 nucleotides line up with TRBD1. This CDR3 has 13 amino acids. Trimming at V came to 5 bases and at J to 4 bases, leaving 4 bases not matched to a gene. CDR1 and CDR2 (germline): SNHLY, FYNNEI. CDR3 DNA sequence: TGTGCCAGCAGTTCGGACAGGGTTTACGAGCAGTACTTC. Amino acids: CASSSDRVYEQYF.

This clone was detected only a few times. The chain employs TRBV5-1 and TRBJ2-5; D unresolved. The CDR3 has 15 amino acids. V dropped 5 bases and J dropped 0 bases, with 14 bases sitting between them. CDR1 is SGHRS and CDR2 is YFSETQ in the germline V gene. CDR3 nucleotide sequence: TGCGCCAGCAGGCCTGCGCCAGGCAACCAAGAGACCCAGTACTTC. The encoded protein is CASRPAPGNQETQYF.

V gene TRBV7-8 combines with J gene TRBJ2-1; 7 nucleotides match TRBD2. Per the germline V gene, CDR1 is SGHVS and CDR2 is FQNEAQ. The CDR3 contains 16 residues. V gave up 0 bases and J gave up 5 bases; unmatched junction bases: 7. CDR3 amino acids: CASSLAERGMDNEQFF. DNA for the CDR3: TGTGCCAGCAGCTTAGCTGAGCGGGGTATGGACAATGAGCAGTTCTTC.

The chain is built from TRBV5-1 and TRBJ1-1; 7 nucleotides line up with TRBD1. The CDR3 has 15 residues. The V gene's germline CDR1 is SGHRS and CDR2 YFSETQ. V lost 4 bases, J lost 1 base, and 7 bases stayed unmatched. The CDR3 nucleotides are TGCGCCAGCAGCGCTGGGACAGTTGAGAACACTGAAGCTTTCTTT. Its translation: CASSAGTVENTEAFF.

The CDR3 sequence: CASTKAGTMKQPQHF. CDR3 DNA sequence: TGTGCCAGCACCAAAGCCGGGACAATGAAGCAGCCCCAGCATTTT. The rearrangement uses TRBV2 and TRBJ1-5; D possibly corresponds to TRBD1 (6 bases). Germline lookup yields CDR1 SNHLY and CDR2 FYNNEI. CDR3 size: 15 residues. The germline V and J ends were trimmed by 7 bases and 7 bases, with 20 bases remaining between them.

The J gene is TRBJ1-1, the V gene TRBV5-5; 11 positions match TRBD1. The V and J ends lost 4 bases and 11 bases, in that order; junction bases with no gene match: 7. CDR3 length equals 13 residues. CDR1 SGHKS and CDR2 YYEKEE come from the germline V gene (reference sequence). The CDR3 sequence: CASSGRDRGVAFF. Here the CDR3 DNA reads TGTGCCAGCAGCGGCCGGGACAGGGGGGTGGCTTTCTTT.

The CDR3 here is CASSFVGRNEQYF. For the CDR3, the DNA is TGTGCCAGCAGTTTCGTAGGGAGAAACGAGCAGTACTTC. The rearrangement joins TRBV27 to TRBJ2-7; D might be TRBD2 (5 bases). Germline CDR1 and CDR2: MNHEY and SMNVEV (reference sequence). V lost 3 bases, J lost 5 bases, and 11 bases lay in between. This CDR3 has 13 residues.

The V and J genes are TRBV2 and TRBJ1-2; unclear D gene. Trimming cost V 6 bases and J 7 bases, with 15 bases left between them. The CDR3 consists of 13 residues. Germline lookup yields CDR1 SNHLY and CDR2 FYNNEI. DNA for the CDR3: TGTGCCAGCAGGAGAATTTTCTCGGGTGGCTACACCTTC. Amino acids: CASRRIFSGGYTF. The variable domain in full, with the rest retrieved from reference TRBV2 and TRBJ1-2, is EPEVTQTPSHQVTQMGQEVILRCVPISNHLYFYWYRQILGQKVEFLVSFYNNEISEKSEIFDDQFSVERPDGSNFTLKIRSTKLEDSAMYFCASRRIFSGGYTFGSGTRLTVV.

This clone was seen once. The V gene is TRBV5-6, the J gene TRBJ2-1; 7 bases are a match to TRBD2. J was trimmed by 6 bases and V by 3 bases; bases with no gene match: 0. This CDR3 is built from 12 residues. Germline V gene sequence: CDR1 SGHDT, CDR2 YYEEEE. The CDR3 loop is CASSSGGNEQFF. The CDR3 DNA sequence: TGTGCCAGCAGCTCGGGGGGCAATGAGCAGTTCTTC.

The CDR3 nucleotides read TGTGCCAGCAGCCACACAGGGAGAGGGGGGGGGAGTGACTCGGAAGCTTTCTTT. Protein product: CASSHTGRGGGSDSEAFF. V is TRBV2 and J is TRBJ1-1; D may be TRBD1 (6 bases). Germline CDR1 and CDR2: SNHLY and FYNNEI. The CDR3 is 18 residues long. Between the trimmed V and J ends, which lost 6 bases and 8 bases, there was a span of 31 bases.

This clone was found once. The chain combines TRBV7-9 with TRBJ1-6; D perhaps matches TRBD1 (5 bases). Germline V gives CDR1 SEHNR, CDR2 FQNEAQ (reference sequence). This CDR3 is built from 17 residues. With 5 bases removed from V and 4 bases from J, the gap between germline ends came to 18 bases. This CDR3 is CASSPGHRSTYNSPLHF. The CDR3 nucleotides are TGTGCCAGCAGCCCGGGCCACAGGTCTACGTATAATTCACCCCTCCACTTT.

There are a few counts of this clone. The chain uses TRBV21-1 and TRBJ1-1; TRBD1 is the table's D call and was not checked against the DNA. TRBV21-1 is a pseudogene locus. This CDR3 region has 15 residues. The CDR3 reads CASSEDNRRNTEAFF. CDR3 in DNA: TGTGCCAGCAGCGAGGACAATCGTCGGAACACTGAAGCTTTCTTT.

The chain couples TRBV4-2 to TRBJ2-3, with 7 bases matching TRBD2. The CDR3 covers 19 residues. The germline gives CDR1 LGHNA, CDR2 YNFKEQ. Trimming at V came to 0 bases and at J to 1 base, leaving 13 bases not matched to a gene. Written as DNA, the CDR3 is TGTGCCAGCAGCCAAGATCAAGTCGGGCTAGCGGACCGCACAGATACGCAGTATTTT. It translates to CASSQDQVGLADRTDTQYF.

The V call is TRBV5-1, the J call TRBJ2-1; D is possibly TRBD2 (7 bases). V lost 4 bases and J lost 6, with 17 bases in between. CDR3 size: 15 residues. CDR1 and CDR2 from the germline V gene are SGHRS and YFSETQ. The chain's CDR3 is CASSMTAGAFNEQFF. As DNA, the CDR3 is TGCGCCAGCAGCATGACTGCGGGGGCTTTCAATGAGCAGTTCTTC.

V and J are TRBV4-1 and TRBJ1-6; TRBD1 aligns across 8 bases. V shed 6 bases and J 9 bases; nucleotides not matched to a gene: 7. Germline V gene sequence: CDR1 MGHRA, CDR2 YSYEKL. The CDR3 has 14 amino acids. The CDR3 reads CASRGQVIGSPLHF. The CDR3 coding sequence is TGCGCCAGCAGGGGACAGGTTATTGGTTCACCCCTCCACTTT.

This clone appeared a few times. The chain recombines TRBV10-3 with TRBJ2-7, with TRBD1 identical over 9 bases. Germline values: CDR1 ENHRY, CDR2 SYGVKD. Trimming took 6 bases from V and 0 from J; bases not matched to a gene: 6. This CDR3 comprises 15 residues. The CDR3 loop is CAISPGTGFSYEQYF. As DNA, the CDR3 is TGTGCCATCAGCCCGGGGACAGGGTTCTCCTACGAGCAGTACTTC.

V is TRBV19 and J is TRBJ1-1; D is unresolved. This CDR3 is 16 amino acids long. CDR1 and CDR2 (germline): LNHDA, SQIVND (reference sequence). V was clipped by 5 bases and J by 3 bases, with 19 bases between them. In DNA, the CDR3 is TGTGCCAGTAGTCCCCCTCAACTTTACGAATACACTGAAGCTTTCTTT. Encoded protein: CASSPPQLYEYTEAFF. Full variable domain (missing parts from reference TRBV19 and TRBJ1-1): DGGITQSPKYLFRKEGQNVTLSCEQNLNHDAMYWYRQDPGQGLRLIYYSQIVNDFQKGDIAEGYSVSREKKESFPLTVTSAQKNPTAFYLCASSPPQLYEYTEAFFGQGTRLTVV.

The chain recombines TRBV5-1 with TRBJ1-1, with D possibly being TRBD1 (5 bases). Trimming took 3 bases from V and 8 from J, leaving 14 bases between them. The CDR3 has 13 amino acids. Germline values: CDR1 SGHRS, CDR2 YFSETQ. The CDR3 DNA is TGCGCCAGCAGCTCCAGGACATCCCTAGAAGCTTTCTTT. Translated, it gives CASSSRTSLEAFF. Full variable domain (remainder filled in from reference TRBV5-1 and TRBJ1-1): KAGVTQTPRYLIKTRGQQVTLSCSPISGHRSVSWYQQTPGQGLQFLFEYFSETQRNKGNFPGRFSGRQFSNSRSEMNVSTLELGDSALYLCASSSRTSLEAFFGQGTRLTVV.